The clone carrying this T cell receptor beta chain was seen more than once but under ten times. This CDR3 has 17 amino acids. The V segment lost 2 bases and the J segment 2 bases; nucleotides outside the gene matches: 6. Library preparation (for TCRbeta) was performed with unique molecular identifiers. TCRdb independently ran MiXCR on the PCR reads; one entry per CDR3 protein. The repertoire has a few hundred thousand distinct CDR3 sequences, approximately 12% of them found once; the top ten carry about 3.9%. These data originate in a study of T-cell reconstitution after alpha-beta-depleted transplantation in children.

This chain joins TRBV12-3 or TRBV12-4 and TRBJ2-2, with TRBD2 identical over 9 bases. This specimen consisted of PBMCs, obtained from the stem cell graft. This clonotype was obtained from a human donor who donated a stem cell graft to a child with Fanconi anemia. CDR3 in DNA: TGTGCCAGCAGTTTAAGGGCTAGCGGGGTTAACACCGGGGAGCTGTTTTTT. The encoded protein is CASSLRASGVNTGELFF.